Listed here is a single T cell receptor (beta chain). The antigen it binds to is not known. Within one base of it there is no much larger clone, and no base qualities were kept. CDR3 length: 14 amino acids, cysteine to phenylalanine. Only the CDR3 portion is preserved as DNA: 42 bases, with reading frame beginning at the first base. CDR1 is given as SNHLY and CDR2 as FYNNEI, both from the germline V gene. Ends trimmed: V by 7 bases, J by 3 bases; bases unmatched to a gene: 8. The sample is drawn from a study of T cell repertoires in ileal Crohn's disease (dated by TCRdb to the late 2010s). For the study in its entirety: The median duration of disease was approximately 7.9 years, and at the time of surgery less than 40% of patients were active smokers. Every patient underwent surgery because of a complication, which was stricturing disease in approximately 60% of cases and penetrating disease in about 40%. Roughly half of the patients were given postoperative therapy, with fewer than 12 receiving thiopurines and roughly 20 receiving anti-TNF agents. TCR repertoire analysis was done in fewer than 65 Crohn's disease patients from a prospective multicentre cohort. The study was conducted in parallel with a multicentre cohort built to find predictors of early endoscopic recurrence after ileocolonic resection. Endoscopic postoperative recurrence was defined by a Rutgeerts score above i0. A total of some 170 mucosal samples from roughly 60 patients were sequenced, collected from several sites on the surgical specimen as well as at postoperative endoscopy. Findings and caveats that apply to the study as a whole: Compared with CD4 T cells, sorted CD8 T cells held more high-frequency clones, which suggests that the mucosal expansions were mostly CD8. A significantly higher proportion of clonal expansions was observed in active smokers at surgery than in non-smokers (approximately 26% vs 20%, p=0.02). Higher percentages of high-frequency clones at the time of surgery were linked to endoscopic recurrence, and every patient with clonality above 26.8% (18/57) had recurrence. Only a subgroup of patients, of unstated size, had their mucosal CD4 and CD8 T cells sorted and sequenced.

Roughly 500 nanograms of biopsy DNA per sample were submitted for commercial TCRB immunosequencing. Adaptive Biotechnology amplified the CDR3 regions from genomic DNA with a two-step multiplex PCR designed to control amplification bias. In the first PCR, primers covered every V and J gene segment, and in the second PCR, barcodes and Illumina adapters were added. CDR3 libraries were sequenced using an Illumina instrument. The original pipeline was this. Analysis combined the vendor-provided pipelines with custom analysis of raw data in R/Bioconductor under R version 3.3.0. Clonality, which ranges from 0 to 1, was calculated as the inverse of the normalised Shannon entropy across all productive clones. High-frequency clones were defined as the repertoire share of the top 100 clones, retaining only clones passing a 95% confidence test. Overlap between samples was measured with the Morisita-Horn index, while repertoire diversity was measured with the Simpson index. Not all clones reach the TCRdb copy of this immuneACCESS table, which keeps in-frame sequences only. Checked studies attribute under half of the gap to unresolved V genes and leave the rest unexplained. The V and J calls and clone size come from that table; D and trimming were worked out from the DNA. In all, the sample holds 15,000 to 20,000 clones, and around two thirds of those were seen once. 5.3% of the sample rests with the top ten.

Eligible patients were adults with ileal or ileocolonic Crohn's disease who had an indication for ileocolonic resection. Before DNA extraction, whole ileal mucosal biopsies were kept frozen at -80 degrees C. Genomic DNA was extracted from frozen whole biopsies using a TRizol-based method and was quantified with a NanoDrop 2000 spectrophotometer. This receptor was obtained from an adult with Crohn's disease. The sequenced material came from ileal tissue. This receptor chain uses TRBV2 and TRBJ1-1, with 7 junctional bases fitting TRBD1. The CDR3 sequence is CASTEGAGDTEAFF. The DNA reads TGTGCCAGCACCGAGGGGGCAGGCGACACTGAAGCTTTCTTT.